This TCR beta chain appears in the sequencing data of a study of blood T cells in healthy people across ages. With 4 bases removed from V and 1 base from J, the gap between germline ends came to 14 bases. This CDR3 is built from 15 residues. Germline CDR1 reads SGDLS; CDR2 reads YYNGEE. This clonotype was counted a few times. For the second PCR, which ran for about 7 to 12 cycles, a sample-barcoded 5' primer and a J-beta primer mix were used. Every cDNA molecule bore a tag from a template-switch adaptor containing 12 random nucleotides. One entry per CDR3 protein, called by TCRdb with MiXCR from the 5' RACE reads. Seen here are 650,000 to 950,000 distinct CDR3 sequences, about 42% observed once, and the top ten hold roughly 19%. Caucasian individuals from Russia who were healthy and aged roughly 6 to 95 acted as donors.

This receptor was identified in a man in his 60s in good health. The sample comprised blood. The rearrangement links TRBV9 to TRBJ2-5; TRBD2 is a possible D gene (6 bases). The CDR3 nucleotides read TGTGCCAGCAGCCCCTCGCCGGGACTCCAAGAGACCCAGTACTTC. Translated: CASSPSPGLQETQYF.